The 25 T cell receptor beta chains below were found in one sample sequenced in a study of blood T cells in healthy people across ages. A J-beta primer mix and a sample-barcoded 5' primer were used in a second PCR of about 7 to 11 cycles. TCRdb reanalysed the 5' RACE reads using MiXCR and keeps one entry per CDR3 protein. The sample gives under 2,000,000 distinct CDR3 sequences, around half of which show up once; approximately 2.1% is in the top ten. Sequenced: blood. Source of these receptors: a woman aged 40 to 50 in good health.

The V call is TRBV20-1, the J call TRBJ2-3; 10 nucleotides align to TRBD2. Germline V gene lookup returns CDR1 DFQATT and CDR2 SNEGSKA (reference sequence). CDR3 length: 16 amino acids. The trim removed 1 base at V and 4 bases at J, leaving 8 bases unmatched. This CDR3 is CSARGLLAGSADTQYF. Here the CDR3 DNA reads TGCAGTGCTAGAGGCCTACTAGCGGGGAGCGCAGATACGCAGTATTTT.

The chain employs TRBV4-3 and TRBJ2-1; 8 nucleotides match TRBD2. Unmatched junction bases numbered 11, after V lost 1 base and J lost 6 bases. CDR3 length: 17 amino acids. CDR1 is LGHNA, CDR2 YSLEER, per germline. The CDR3: CASSQGAGRGGRNEQFF. The DNA for the CDR3 is TGCGCCAGCAGCCAAGGGGCCGGGAGGGGAGGTCGCAATGAGCAGTTCTTC.

This clonotype was seen only once. The chain links TRBV27 to TRBJ1-2; no firm D call. Trimming stripped 4 bases from V and 4 bases from J, with 13 bases between. The CDR3 length is 14 residues. The V gene's germline CDR1 is MNHEY and CDR2 SMNVEV (reference sequence). CDR3 region: CASSSGVALYGYTF. The CDR3 DNA reads TGTGCCAGCAGTTCTGGGGTGGCGCTCTATGGCTACACCTTC.

V and J are TRBV12-3 or TRBV12-4 and TRBJ2-5; D is perhaps TRBD1 (5 bases). The CDR3 is 12 amino acids. Between the trimmed V and J ends, which lost 6 bases and 3 bases, there was a span of 8 bases. For the CDR3, the DNA is TGTGCCAGCAGGGTCAGGGAAGAGACCCAGTACTTC. Translation: CASRVREETQYF.

This clonotype was observed a handful of times. This sequence joins TRBV20-1 and TRBJ2-1; D possibly corresponds to TRBD2 (5 bases). The ends were cut back, 4 bases at V and 6 bases at J, with 22 bases in the middle. Germline V CDR1 and CDR2: DFQATT, SNEGSKA (reference sequence). This CDR3 has 16 amino acids. This CDR3 is CSATPLRAPDGNEQFF. DNA of the CDR3: TGCAGTGCTACCCCCCTGCGGGCTCCTGACGGCAATGAGCAGTTCTTC.

J is TRBJ2-5 and V is TRBV29-1; 11 nucleotides agree with TRBD2. This CDR3 comprises 15 residues. CDR1 and CDR2 from the germline V gene are SQVTM and ANQGSEA. V was pared by 3 bases and J by 5 bases, with 8 bases of the junction left unmatched. The CDR3 DNA sequence: TGCAGCGTTGAGTTTTTAGCGGGGGGGACGGAGACCCAGTACTTC. It specifies CSVEFLAGGTETQYF.

The CDR3 bases are TGTGCCAGCAGTTACTGGGGGCAGATCTACGAGCAGTACTTC. Its translation: CASSYWGQIYEQYF. The genes are TRBV6-2 or TRBV6-3 and TRBJ2-7, with D possibly TRBD1 on 6 matching bases. Trimming removed 1 base from V and 3 bases from J, with 10 bases in between. Germline lookup yields CDR1 MNHEY and CDR2 SVGEGT. The CDR3 runs to 14 residues.

For this clonotype: This may arise from a read error, as a much more abundant clone is one base away. The rearrangement links TRBV7-3 to TRBJ2-6, with a tentative D call TRBD1 (6 bases). Germline V gene data show CDR1 as SGHTA and CDR2 as FQGTGA. This CDR3 contains 14 residues. V dropped 5 bases and J dropped 3 bases, with 8 bases sitting between them. DNA of the CDR3: TGTGCCAGCAGCCCAGGGGTTGGGGCCAACGTCCTGACTTTC. It encodes CASSPGVGANVLTF.

This rearrangement joins TRBV7-9 to TRBJ1-1, with D maybe TRBD1 (6 bases). The germline V and J ends were trimmed by 7 bases and 5 bases, with 17 bases remaining between them. Germline V gene lookup returns CDR1 SEHNR and CDR2 FQNEAQ (reference sequence). The CDR3 is 14 residues long. The chain's CDR3 is CASTPAGAKTEAFF. CDR3 DNA: TGTGCCAGCACCCCGGCGGGGGCGAAAACTGAAGCTTTCTTT.

This chain uses TRBV7-2 with TRBJ1-2, with D uncertain. CDR3 size: 15 residues. The V and J ends lost 5 bases and 3 bases respectively, with 16 bases between them. Germline lookup yields CDR1 SGHTA and CDR2 FQGNSA. CDR3 coding DNA: TGTGCCAGCAGCCTTAAGGGCTCAGGCTACTATGGCTACACCTTC. Residues: CASSLKGSGYYGYTF.

This clonotype was found a few times. The V call is TRBV2, the J call TRBJ2-4, with TRBD2 as a possible D gene (7 bases). This CDR3 comprises 16 residues. Germline V CDR1 and CDR2: SNHLY, FYNNEI. V lost 4 bases and J 2 bases, leaving 15 bases between the germline ends. This chain's CDR3 is CASSARGGLTKNIQYF. CDR3 coding DNA: TGTGCCAGCAGTGCTAGGGGGGGGTTGACCAAAAACATTCAGTACTTC.

This clonotype was counted only a few times. The CDR3 loop is CASSKGVVGDYGYTF. CDR3 DNA sequence: TGTGCCAGCAGCAAAGGGGTCGTAGGGGACTATGGCTACACCTTC. The chain links TRBV14 to TRBJ1-2; TRBD1 might be the D (5 bases). Germline lookup yields CDR1 SGHDN and CDR2 FVKESK. The CDR3 is 15 residues long. The ends were cut back, 5 bases at V and 3 bases at J, with 16 bases in the middle.

The CDR3 DNA follows: TGCAGTGCTAGAGATCCTTTACTAGCTTCCGCGGAGACCCAGTACTTC. It encodes CSARDPLLASAETQYF. The V gene is TRBV20-1, the J gene TRBJ2-5; D may be TRBD2 (6 bases). V shed 0 bases and J shed 5 bases, with 19 bases lying between them. The CDR3 totals 16 residues. Germline loops: CDR1 DFQATT, CDR2 SNEGSKA (reference sequence).

This chain links TRBV28 with TRBJ2-5, with 7 positions matching TRBD2. V shed 2 bases, J shed 5 bases, and the junction held 8 bases outside the gene matches. The germline CDR1 and CDR2 sequences are MDHEN and SYDVKM. The length of the CDR3 is 15 residues. CDR3 region: CASSLRGGSDETQYF. The CDR3 DNA is TGTGCCAGCAGTTTACGGGGAGGGTCAGATGAGACCCAGTACTTC.

This clonotype has more than one count but fewer than ten. The chain has TRBV20-1 and TRBJ1-1, with D possibly matching TRBD1 (6 bases). CDR1 is DFQATT, CDR2 SNEGSKA, per germline (reference sequence). Trimming left V 0 bases short and J 8 bases short, with 10 bases between. The CDR3 is 12 amino acids. CDR3 coding DNA: TGCAGTGCTAGAGATCCCAGGGGAGAAGCTTTCTTT. Translating it yields CSARDPRGEAFF.

The chain recombines TRBV28 with TRBJ2-7; 13 bases match TRBD2. J was trimmed by 3 bases and V by 7 bases; bases with no gene match: 12. From germline, CDR1 is MDHEN and CDR2 SYDVKM. This CDR3 is built from 17 residues. DNA of the CDR3: TGTGCCAGCAACGGACTAGCGGGGGCCACCTTAAACTACGAGCAGTACTTC. Protein product: CASNGLAGATLNYEQYF.

This clonotype turned up a few times. This chain connects TRBV4-3 to TRBJ2-7; tentatively, D is TRBD1 or TRBD2 (5 bases each). Judging by the DNA end, TRBJ2-5 fits better; the J call may be wrong. CDR1 and CDR2 (germline): LGHNA, YSLEER. The CDR3 length is 15 residues. The CDR3 sequence is CASSQEGVPWETQYF. For the CDR3, the DNA is TGCGCCAGCAGCCAAGAGGGGGTCCCGTGGGAGACCCAGTACTTC.

This chain links TRBV4-3 with TRBJ2-1; 10 bases are a match to TRBD2. The CDR3 has 16 amino acids. The trim removed 3 bases at V and 7 bases at J, leaving 9 bases unmatched. Germline values: CDR1 LGHNA, CDR2 YSLEER. The CDR3 loop reads CASSQRPSGGLNEQFF. The CDR3 DNA is TGCGCCAGCAGCCAGCGCCCTAGCGGGGGTCTGAATGAGCAGTTCTTC.

The chain joins TRBV29-1 to TRBJ2-1; 7 bases fit TRBD1. Germline lookup yields CDR1 SQVTM and CDR2 ANQGSEA. The CDR3 sequence is 14 residues long. V dropped 7 bases and J dropped 13; count of bases not matched to a gene: 19. The CDR3 loop is CSGLQGSGPETQFF. The CDR3 region has the DNA TGCAGCGGCCTACAGGGGAGTGGTCCGGAGACCCAGTTCTTC.

The chain joins TRBV7-2 to TRBJ2-5; 8 bases are shared with TRBD2. CDR1 and CDR2 (germline): SGHTA, FQGNSA. The junction had 8 bases not matched to a gene; V was cut back by 6 bases and J by 11 bases. This CDR3 is built from 12 residues. The CDR3, as DNA: TGTGCCAGCAGAGACCGGGAGGGCAATCAGTACTTC. This codes for CASRDREGNQYF.

The V gene is TRBV29-1, the J gene TRBJ1-5; 7 positions agree with TRBD1. The ends lost 4 bases at V and 6 bases at J; junction bases unmatched: 3. Germline CDR1 and CDR2: SQVTM and ANQGSEA. The length of the CDR3 is 12 residues. CDR3 sequence reads: CSVGQGLQPQHF. As DNA, the CDR3 is TGCAGCGTTGGACAGGGCCTTCAGCCCCAGCATTTT.

This chain links TRBV20-1 with TRBJ1-2; D unclear. Germline values: CDR1 DFQATT, CDR2 SNEGSKA (reference sequence). Trimming shortened V by 1 base and J by 4 bases, and 7 bases separated the two germline ends. The CDR3 spans 12 residues. CDR3 protein: CSARVSGYGYTF. For the CDR3, the DNA is TGCAGTGCTAGAGTATCCGGCTATGGCTACACCTTC.

The sample holds a few counts of this clonotype. This chain joins TRBV20-1 and TRBJ2-5; possibly TRBD1 or TRBD2 for D (5 bases each). CDR3 size: 15 residues. V was trimmed by 6 bases and J by 3 bases, leaving 20 bases between them. CDR1 and CDR2 from the germline V gene are DFQATT and SNEGSKA (reference sequence). CDR3 sequence reads: CSAQRTGLQKETQYF. The CDR3 DNA reads TGCAGTGCCCAAAGAACGGGGCTACAAAAAGAGACCCAGTACTTC.

J is TRBJ1-2 and V is TRBV2; 7 bases are a match to TRBD1. From germline, CDR1 is SNHLY and CDR2 FYNNEI. The ends lost 6 bases at V and 1 base at J; junction bases unmatched: 8. The CDR3 contains 15 residues. The CDR3 DNA reads TGTGCCAGCAGGGGACAGCTCCTCCTTAACTATGGCTACACCTTC. Its protein product is CASRGQLLLNYGYTF.

V is TRBV12-3 or TRBV12-4 and J is TRBJ2-1, with 15 bases lining up with TRBD2. The DNA end is more similar to TRBJ2-7, so the J call may be wrong. This CDR3 is built from 18 residues. The CDR3 DNA reads TGTGCCAGCAGGGCCGGGACTAGCGGGGGGTCCTCCTACAATGAGCAGTACTTC. This gives the protein CASRAGTSGGSSYNEQYF.